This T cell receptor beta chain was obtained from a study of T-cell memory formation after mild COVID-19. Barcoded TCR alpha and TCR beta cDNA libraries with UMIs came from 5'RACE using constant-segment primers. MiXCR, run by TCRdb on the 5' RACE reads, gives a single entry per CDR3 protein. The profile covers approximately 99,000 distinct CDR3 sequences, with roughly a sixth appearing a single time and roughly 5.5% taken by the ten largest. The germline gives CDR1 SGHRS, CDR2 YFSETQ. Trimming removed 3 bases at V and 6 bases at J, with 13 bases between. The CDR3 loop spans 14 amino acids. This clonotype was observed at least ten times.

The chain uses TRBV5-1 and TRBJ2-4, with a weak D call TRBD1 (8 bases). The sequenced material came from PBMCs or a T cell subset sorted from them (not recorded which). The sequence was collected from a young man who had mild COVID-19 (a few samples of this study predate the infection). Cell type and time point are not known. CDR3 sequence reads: CASSSGGQANIQYF. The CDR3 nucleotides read TGCGCCAGCAGCTCGGGGGGACAGGCAAACATTCAGTACTTC.